This T cell receptor beta chain was sequenced in a study of blood T cell repertoires in COVID-19. Study information: Acute and convalescent COVID-19 samples came from the United States, Italy and Spain. PBMCs, B-cell-depleted T cells, or T cells were the source of the cDNA or gDNA that made up the material.

Assay used: immunoSEQ multiplex PCR; TCRdb lists only in-frame clones, some missing. The repertoire consists of approximately 480,000 clones, with 75% to 90% occurring once and the leading ten covering 0.7%. CDR1 is LGHDT and CDR2 is YNNKEL in the germline V gene (reference sequence). The J segment lost 3 bases and the V segment lost 0 bases, leaving 4 bases of the junction unmatched. The CDR3 spans 17 residues. Adults between roughly 18 and 95 years of age took part from some 25 US areas. Allocation to cohorts depended on clinical history reported by the participants. The chain carries TRBV3-1 (or the pseudogene TRBV3-2) and TRBJ2-3; 12 bases match TRBD2. The sequenced sample consisted of PBMCs or T cells enriched from blood (not recorded which). This sequence originates from a woman younger than 30 who had recovered from COVID-19. The CDR3 loop is CASSQDLLAGGTDTQYF. Here the CDR3 DNA reads TGTGCCAGCAGCCAAGACCTTCTAGCGGGGGGGACAGATACGCAGTATTTT.